The clone carrying this TCR beta chain appeared a few times. Its cognate antigen is unknown. Time point denoted: persistent/refractory GD, antithyroid drugs over 5 years with positive TRAb. Following extraction of RNA from PBMCs, that RNA was used to make the TCR library. Diagnosing Graves' disease relied on the American Thyroid Association guidelines. This sample was included in a study of regulatory T cells in long-lasting Graves disease. Overall study results and limits: Reduced TCR diversity was observed in persistent Graves' patients versus newly diagnosed patients.

The CDR3 is made up of 13 amino acids. V dropped 6 bases and J dropped 3; count of bases not matched to a gene: 5. Germline assignment: CDR1 SQVTM and CDR2 ANQGSEA. Relying on iRepertoire HTBI primers and Arm-PCR of CDR3 regions, the team built TCR beta libraries. TCRdb passed the multiplex PCR reads through MiXCR, listing each CDR3 protein once. The sample contains 350,000 to 500,000 distinct CDR3 sequences, over 20% of which appear only once. The chain has TRBV29-1 and TRBJ2-7, with 10 bases fitting TRBD1. The sample here was peripheral blood mononuclear cells (PBMCs), taken when the disease was refractory, from a patient treated with antithyroid drugs. The clonotype originates from a female donor with Graves disease. The CDR3 DNA reads as TGCAGCGTCGCCGGGACAGGGGACTACGAGCAGTACTTC. Its translation is CSVAGTGDYEQYF.